These T cell receptor beta chains were read from a single sample in a study of T cells after posttransplantation cyclophosphamide. Sequenced by immunoSEQ multiplex PCR; TCRdb stores in-frame clones only, minus some. Of 20,000 or so clones in the sample, around 90% were seen once. The specimen was PBMCs, collected after allogeneic stem cell transplant with posttransplant cyclophosphamide. These receptors all come from a female patient between 40 and 55 years old who received an allogeneic stem cell transplant from a related donor, was CMV-positive, and had no GVHD. Some T cells may be transferred from the graft donor. The conserved cysteine and the conserved F or W are not part of the CDR3 here.

>TRBV6-1|TRBJ1-2
ASSKRQGLGGYT
>TRBV4-1|TRBJ2-5
ASSQGLAQETQY
>TRBV27|TRBJ2-4
ASSSILQGIANIQY
>TRBV28|TRBJ2-1
ASSLMTSEYNEQF
>TRBV21-1|TRBJ1-4
ASSKVGGEKLF
>TRBV19|TRBJ2-1
ASSTSSGYNEQF
>TRBV28|TRBJ2-7
ASRGQGGSYEQY
>TRBV7-9|TRBJ1-6
ASSPRGTSPLH
>TRBV28|TRBJ1-5
ASSLYRGNQPQH
>TRBV21-1|TRBJ2-1
ASSKIWAGGRYNEQF
>TRBV30|TRBJ2-7
AWSHSYEQY
>TRBV30|TRBJ1-1
AWRPTGALRMIGAF
>TRBV5-6|TRBJ1-1
ASSLVHGVGTEAF
>TRBV6-1|TRBJ2-1
ASTELSTRYNEQF
>TRBV7-2|TRBJ2-7
ASSPPGLAGGLEQY
>TRBV19|TRBJ1-4
ASTPGTSNEKLF
>TRBV28|TRBJ1-5
ASSSPSPLQPQH
>TRBV4-2|TRBJ2-5
ASSQDRGRETQY
>TRBV11-3|TRBJ2-4
ASSRGQGNIQY
>TRBV5-8|TRBJ2-4
ASAIVRGSISKNIQY
>TRBV10-3|TRBJ1-1
AIRKDRGDTEAF
>TRBV10-3|TRBJ2-3
AISRDRGPDTQY
>TRBV7-3|TRBJ1-1
ASSSGQAGATEAF
>TRBV7-2|TRBJ1-6
ASTRVILDNSPLH
>TRBV28|TRBJ1-1
ASRQTGMNTEAF
>TRBV15|TRBJ1-4
ATSRGLSAGPTNEKLF
>TRBV28|TRBJ2-7
ASSPTLGSVSYEQY
>TRBV9|TRBJ2-4
ASSVGASGSSKNIQY
>TRBV9|TRBJ2-1
ASTGSGRNEQF
>TRBV7-2|TRBJ2-5
ASSSVETQY
>TRBV19|TRBJ2-5
ASGVDTQETQY